This TCR beta chain originates from a study of CD8+ T cells in alopecia areata. At the level of the study: A regimen of oral tofacitinib, 5 to 10 mg twice daily, was given to treated patients.

Treatment specified: oral pan-JAK inhibitor, 5-10 mg twice daily. Notes on this clone: No antigen is known for it. One end of the junction fails to match germline, which may point to a read error.

CDR1 SQVTM and CDR2 ANQGSEA come from the germline V gene. There are 16 residues in the CDR3. The sequencing template was cDNA reverse transcribed from extracted RNA. Produced via immunoSEQ multiplex PCR; TCRdb's table is partial and in-frame only. The sample records about 42,000 clones, 80% to 95% being singletons. Study findings and constraints: Lesional scalp displayed greater clonality than normal scalp, most notably in alopecia totalis/universalis. It was observed that many expanded lesional clones persisted in scalp and blood during tofacitinib.

The genes are TRBV29-1 and TRBJ2-5, with 9 positions matching TRBD2. The sample was CD8+ T cells sorted from blood, taken at week 24, from a patient treated with tofacitinib. The receptor comes from a human donor with alopecia areata. The CDR3 DNA follows: TGCAGCGTCGAAGAGGGACTAGCCCTATACCAAGAGACCCAGTACTTC. Translation: CSVEEGLALYQETQYF.